This T cell receptor beta chain was observed in a study of T cells in Graves' hyperthyroidism and ophthalmopathy. Germline V gene data show CDR1 as SEHNR and CDR2 as FQNEAQ (reference sequence). This CDR3 has 14 residues. V gave up 3 bases and J gave up 1 base; unmatched junction bases: 1. The study enrolled patients aged 18 to 65 with newly diagnosed hyperthyroidism of under 2 months' duration. Study-wide results and limits: The model identified upcoming ophthalmopathy a median about 6.5 months ahead of onset. Most thyroid clonotypes with frequency above 0.001 were detected in blood.

This clonotype was seen ten or more times. Antigen specificity is unknown. Amplified TCR beta CDR3 regions came from RNA transcripts. Primed by the HTBI set, a first-round RT-PCR was run on the TCR CDR3. MiXCR, applied by TCRdb to the multiplex PCR reads, yields one record per CDR3 protein. In the table there are about 710,000 distinct CDR3 sequences, less than 20% of which are singletons. The rearrangement joins TRBV7-9 to TRBJ1-1; 8 bases agree with TRBD1. This TCR came from a man younger than 35 with Graves' hyperthyroidism. The sample taken for sequencing was blood. The CDR3, as DNA: TGTGCCAGCAGCTTTGGACAGGGGAACACTGAAGCTTTCTTT. Protein product: CASSFGQGNTEAFF. The full variable domain, with the rest looked up from reference TRBV7-9 and TRBJ1-1, is DTGVSQNPRHKITKRGQNVTFRCDPISEHNRLYWYRQTLGQGPEFLTYFQNEAQLEKSRLLSDRFSAERPKGSFSTLEIQRTEQGDSAMYLCASSFGQGNTEAFFGQGTRLTVV.